Sequencing of this T cell receptor beta chain was carried out in a study of blood T cell repertoires in COVID-19. Germline V lookup: CDR1 LGHDT, CDR2 YNNKEL (reference sequence). This CDR3 contains 16 residues. V was clipped by 1 base and J by 7 bases; unmatched bases: 12. The data were produced by immunoSEQ multiplex PCR, yet TCRdb's version contains in-frame clones alone and is incomplete. The sample holds hundreds of thousands of clones; about nine tenths are singletons and the top ten take around 13%. The TCR comes from a woman aged 55-75 years with acute or convalescent COVID-19. Sequencing used peripheral blood. The chain employs TRBV3-1 (or the pseudogene TRBV3-2) and TRBJ2-7; 8 bases match TRBD1. The CDR3 sequence: CASSQGGQGRMGEQYF. CDR3 DNA sequence: TGTGCCAGCAGCCAAGGAGGACAGGGTAGGATGGGGGAGCAGTACTTC.